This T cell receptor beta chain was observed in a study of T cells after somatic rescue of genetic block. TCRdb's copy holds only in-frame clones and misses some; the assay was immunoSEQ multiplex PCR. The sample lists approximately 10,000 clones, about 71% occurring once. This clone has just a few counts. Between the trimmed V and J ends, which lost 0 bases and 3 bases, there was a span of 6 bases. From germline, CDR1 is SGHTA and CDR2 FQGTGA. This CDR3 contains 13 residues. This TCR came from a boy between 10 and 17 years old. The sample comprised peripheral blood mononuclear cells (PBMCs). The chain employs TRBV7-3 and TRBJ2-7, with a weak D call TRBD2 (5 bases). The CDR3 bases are TGTGCCAGCAGCTTAACGACTAACTACGAGCAGTACTTC. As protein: CASSLTTNYEQYF.